This T cell receptor (beta chain) came from a study of cytomegalovirus exposure and HLA in healthy donors. The sample holds a few counts of this clone. Its antigen is currently unknown. General study findings and limits: The majority of CMV-associated TCR beta chains were reported as apparently HLA-restricted in a later analysis.

60 Vbeta and 13 Jbeta primers were used in PCR. TCRdb keeps only in-frame clones here, not all; method: immunoSEQ multiplex PCR. The sample records 110,000 or so clones, 70% to 85% being singletons. CDR1 is MNHEY, CDR2 SVGAGI, per germline. V shed 2 bases and J 7 bases; nucleotides not matched to a gene: 4. This CDR3 comprises 13 residues. The source is a woman younger than 35 in good health and CMV-seronegative. The chain combines TRBV6-5 with TRBJ1-1; 7 bases match TRBD1. Sequenced input: PBMCs. CDR3 bases: TGTGCCAGCAGTTACCGACAGGGCTATGAAGCTTTCTTT. Its protein is CASSYRQGYEAFF.